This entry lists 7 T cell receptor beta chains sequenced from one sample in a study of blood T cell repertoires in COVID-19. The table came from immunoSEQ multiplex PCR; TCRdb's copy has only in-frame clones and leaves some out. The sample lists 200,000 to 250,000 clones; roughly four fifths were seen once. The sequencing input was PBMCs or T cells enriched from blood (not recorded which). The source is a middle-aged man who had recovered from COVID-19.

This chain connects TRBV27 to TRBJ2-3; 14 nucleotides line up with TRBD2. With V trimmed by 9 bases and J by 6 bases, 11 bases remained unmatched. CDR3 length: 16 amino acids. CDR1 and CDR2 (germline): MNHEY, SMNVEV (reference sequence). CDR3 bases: TGTGCCAGTAAGCTGGGACTAGCGGGAGCAGGCGATACGCAGTATTTT. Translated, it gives CASKLGLAGAGDTQYF.

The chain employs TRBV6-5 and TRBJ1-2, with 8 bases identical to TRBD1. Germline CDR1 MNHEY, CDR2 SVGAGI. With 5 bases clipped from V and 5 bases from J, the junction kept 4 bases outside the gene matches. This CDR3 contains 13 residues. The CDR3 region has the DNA TGTGCCAGCAGTCAGACAGGGGATTATGGCTACACCTTC. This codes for CASSQTGDYGYTF.

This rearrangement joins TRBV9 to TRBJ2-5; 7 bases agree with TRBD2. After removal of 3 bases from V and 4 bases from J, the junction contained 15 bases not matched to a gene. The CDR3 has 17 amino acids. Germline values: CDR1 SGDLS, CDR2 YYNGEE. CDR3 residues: CASSGGASGGRGETQYF. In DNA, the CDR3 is TGTGCCAGCAGCGGAGGAGCTAGCGGTGGGAGGGGAGAGACCCAGTACTTC.

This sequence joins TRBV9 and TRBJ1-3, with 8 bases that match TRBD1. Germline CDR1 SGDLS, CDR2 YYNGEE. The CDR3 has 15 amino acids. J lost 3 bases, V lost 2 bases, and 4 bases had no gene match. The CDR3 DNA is TGTGCCAGCAGCGTGACAGGGGATTTTGGAAACACCATATATTTT. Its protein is CASSVTGDFGNTIYF.

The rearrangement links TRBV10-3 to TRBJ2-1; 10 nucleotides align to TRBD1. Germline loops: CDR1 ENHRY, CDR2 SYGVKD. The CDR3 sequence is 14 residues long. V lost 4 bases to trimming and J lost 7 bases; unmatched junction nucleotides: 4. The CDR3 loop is CAISAGTGENEQFF. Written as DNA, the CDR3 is TGTGCCATCAGTGCCGGGACAGGGGAGAATGAGCAGTTCTTC.

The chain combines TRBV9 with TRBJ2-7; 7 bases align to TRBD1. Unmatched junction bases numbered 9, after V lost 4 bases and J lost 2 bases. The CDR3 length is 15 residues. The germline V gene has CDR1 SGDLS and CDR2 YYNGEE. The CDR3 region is CASSTTRDRTYEQYF. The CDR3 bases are TGTGCCAGCAGCACTACACGGGACAGAACCTACGAGCAGTACTTC.

The CDR3 bases are TGCAGCGTGCCGGGGGGCAGCGGGGGAACTAGCACAGATACGCAGTATTTT. It translates to CSVPGGSGGTSTDTQYF. The chain is built from TRBV29-1 and TRBJ2-3; 8 bases line up with TRBD2. This CDR3 has 17 amino acids. The germline CDR1 and CDR2 sequences are SQVTM and ANQGSEA. J was trimmed by 0 bases and V by 6 bases; bases with no gene match: 14.